The source of this TCR beta chain is a study of post-analysis software for immune sequencing data. Across the study: In terms of disease course, relapsing-remitting, secondary progressive and progressive-relapsing multiple sclerosis were included. Study observations and caveats: Controls showed lower frequencies than patients for four to six TRBV segments, and TRBV5-6, TRBV5-1 and TRBV20-1 were among these. Multiple sclerosis patients had significantly lower normalized Chao1 diversity than controls. Samples from a shared batch, those prepared together, strongly co-clustered by F measure.

This clonotype was seen only a few times. Its cognate antigen is unknown. The authors incorporated unique molecular identifiers into the TCR beta cDNA libraries. There were about 1 to 10 million T cells, and approximately 480,000 cDNA molecules came from them. A single record per CDR3 protein comes from TCRdb applying MiXCR to the PCR reads. Among around 500,000 distinct CDR3 sequences, around a third were seen once, and the ten largest hold less than 6%. Germline assignment: CDR1 KGHDR and CDR2 SFDVKD. Trimming cost V 3 bases and J 6 bases, with 17 bases left between them. CDR3 length: 15 amino acids.

The TCR originated in a girl aged 2 to 17 with multiple sclerosis. Sequencing was carried out using blood. The genes are TRBV24-1 and TRBJ2-7, with D possibly TRBD1 on 5 matching bases. The CDR3 loop reads CATSDTRTDRPEQYF. CDR3 DNA sequence: TGTGCCACCAGTGATACCCGCACCGACAGACCCGAGCAGTACTTC.